This T cell receptor beta chain was captured by sequencing in a study of T cell responses to AZD1222 COVID-19 vaccine. As for the study in general: Both about-4-week and about-12-week second-dose recipients were combined.

Of note for this clone: Its target is not known.

TCRdb's copy holds only in-frame clones and misses some; the assay was immunoSEQ multiplex PCR. This sample carries approximately 150,000 clones, 80% to 95% of them seen once, and the ten largest clones take about 2.5%. The study's findings and limits: Donors were chiefly white British, with a greater number of females, and clonal diversity was perhaps underestimated. In the spike-specific TCR repertoire, nearly half reportedly target unmutated variant regions.

Germline V gene data show CDR1 as SGHVS and CDR2 as FQNEAQ. The ends were cut back, 5 bases at V and 5 bases at J, with 19 bases in the middle. The CDR3 has 16 residues. The genes are TRBV7-8 and TRBJ1-5; a possible D gene is TRBD1 (5 bases). The starting material was peripheral blood, obtained on day 0 of AZD1222 vaccination. This receptor was taken from an adult in good health. In DNA form, the CDR3 reads TGTGCCAGCAGCACCAGACTGGGGACGAGGGATCAGCCCCAGCATTTT. This codes for CASSTRLGTRDQPQHF.